This T cell receptor beta chain appears in the sequencing data of a study of control samples from healthy donors and cancer patients. Using immunoSEQ multiplex PCR, the repertoire was profiled, and TCRdb retains in-frame clones only, with some absent. The sample contains 54,000 or so clones, 85% to 95% of which appear only once. The V gene lost 0 bases and the J gene lost 2 bases, with 7 bases spanning the gap. The CDR3 runs to 14 residues. This TCR was sampled from a man aged 25-45 years in good health. J is TRBJ2-5 and V is TRBV23-1, with D hard to call. TRBV23-1 carries the ORF label, with uncertain function. The specimen was blood. CDR3 sequence reads: CASSQSRIQETQYF. For the CDR3, the DNA is TGCGCCAGCAGTCAATCGCGGATTCAAGAGACCCAGTACTTC.